This TCR beta chain was obtained from a study of T cell repertoires in cytomegalovirus infection. TCRdb fed the reads into MiXCR, producing one record per CDR3 protein. Altogether fewer than 1,000,000 distinct CDR3 sequences are present, roughly 31% being singletons, with the ten largest covering 10% to 15%. About this clonotype: Its antigen is unidentified.

CDR3 length: 17 residues. V was clipped by 3 bases and J by 2 bases; unmatched bases: 13. The germline V gene has CDR1 LGHDT and CDR2 YNNKEL (reference sequence). This TCR came from a human donor in good health (CMV status not recorded). Some clones in this sample may be carry-over from other donors' samples. Sample: cultured CD8+ T cells from PBMCs, taken from culture after CMV antigen stimulation. This chain uses TRBV3-1 with TRBJ2-7, with TRBD1 identical over 7 bases. The CDR3 coding sequence is TGTGCCAGCAGCCACACTCCGGGACAGAAGTTTGCCTACGAGCAGTACTTC. Residues: CASSHTPGQKFAYEQYF.